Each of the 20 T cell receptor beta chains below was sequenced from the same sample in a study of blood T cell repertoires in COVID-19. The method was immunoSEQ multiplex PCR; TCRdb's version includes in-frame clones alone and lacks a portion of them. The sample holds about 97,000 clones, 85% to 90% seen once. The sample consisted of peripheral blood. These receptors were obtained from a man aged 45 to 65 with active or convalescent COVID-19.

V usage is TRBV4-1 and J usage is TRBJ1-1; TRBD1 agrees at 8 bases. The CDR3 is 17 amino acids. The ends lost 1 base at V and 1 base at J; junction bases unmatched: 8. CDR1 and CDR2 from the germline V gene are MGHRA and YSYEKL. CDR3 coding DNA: TGCGCCAGCAGCCAAGTGGGGACAGGTTCGAGGAACACTGAAGCTTTCTTT. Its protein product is CASSQVGTGSRNTEAFF.

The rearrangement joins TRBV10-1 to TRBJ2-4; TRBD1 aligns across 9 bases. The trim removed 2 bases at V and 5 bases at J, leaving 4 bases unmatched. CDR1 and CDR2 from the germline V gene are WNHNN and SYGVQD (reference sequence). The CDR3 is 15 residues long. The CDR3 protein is CASSERTGVQNIQYF. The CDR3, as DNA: TGCGCCAGCAGTGAGAGGACAGGGGTGCAAAACATTCAGTACTTC.

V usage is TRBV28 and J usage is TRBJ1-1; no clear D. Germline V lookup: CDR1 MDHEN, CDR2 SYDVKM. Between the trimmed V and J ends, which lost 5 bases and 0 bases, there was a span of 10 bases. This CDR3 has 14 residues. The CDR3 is CASSPIMLNTEAFF. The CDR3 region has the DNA TGTGCCAGCAGTCCTATCATGTTGAACACTGAAGCTTTCTTT.

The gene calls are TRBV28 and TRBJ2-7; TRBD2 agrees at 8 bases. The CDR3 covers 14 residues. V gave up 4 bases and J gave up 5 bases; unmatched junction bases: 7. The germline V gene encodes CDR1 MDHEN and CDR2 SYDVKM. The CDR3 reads CASSSAGTSNEQYV. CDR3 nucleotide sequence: TGTGCCAGCAGTTCAGCCGGGACTAGTAACGAGCAGTACGTC.

The CDR3 nucleotides read TGCGCCAGCAGCGCGGGGCCCGGGTCCGACTACAATGAGCAGTTCTTC. This translates into CASSAGPGSDYNEQFF. The chain is built from TRBV5-1 and TRBJ2-1, with D maybe TRBD2 (6 bases). CDR1 is SGHRS, CDR2 YFSETQ, per germline. The V end lost 4 bases, the J end lost 3 bases, and 17 bases lay between the germline ends. The CDR3 length is 16 residues.

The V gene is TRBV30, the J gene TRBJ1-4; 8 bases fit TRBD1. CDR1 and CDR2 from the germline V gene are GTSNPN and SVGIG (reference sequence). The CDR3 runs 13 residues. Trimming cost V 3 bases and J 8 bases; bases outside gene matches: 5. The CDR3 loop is CAWSGQGGEKLFF. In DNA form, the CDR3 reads TGTGCCTGGAGCGGACAGGGTGGCGAAAAACTGTTTTTT.

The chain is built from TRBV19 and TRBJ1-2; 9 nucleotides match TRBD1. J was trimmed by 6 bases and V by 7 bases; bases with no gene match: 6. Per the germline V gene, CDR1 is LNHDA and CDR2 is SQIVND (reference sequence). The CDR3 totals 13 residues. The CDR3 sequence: CASTSRDRDGYTF. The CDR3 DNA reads TGTGCCAGTACCAGCCGGGACAGGGATGGCTACACCTTC.

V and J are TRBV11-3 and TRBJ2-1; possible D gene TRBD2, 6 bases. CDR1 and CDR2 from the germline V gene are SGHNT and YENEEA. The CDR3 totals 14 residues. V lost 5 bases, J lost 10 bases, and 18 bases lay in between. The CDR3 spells CASSLEGLGGEQFF. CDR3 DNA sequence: TGTGCCAGCAGCCTGGAAGGGTTGGGGGGAGAGCAGTTCTTC.

The CDR3 is CASSLVGGDYGYTF. CDR3 in DNA: TGTGCCAGCAGTTTAGTTGGGGGGGACTATGGCTACACCTTC. V usage is TRBV28 and J usage is TRBJ1-2, with a weak D call TRBD1 (5 bases). This CDR3 contains 14 residues. Trimming removed 2 bases at V and 3 bases at J, with 10 bases between. CDR1 is MDHEN, CDR2 SYDVKM, per germline.

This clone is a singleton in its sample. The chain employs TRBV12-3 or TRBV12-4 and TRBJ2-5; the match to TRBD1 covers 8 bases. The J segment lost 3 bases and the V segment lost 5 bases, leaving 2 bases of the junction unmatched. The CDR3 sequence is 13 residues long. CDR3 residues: CASSVTGEETQYF. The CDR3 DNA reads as TGTGCCAGCAGTGTGACAGGGGAAGAGACCCAGTACTTC.

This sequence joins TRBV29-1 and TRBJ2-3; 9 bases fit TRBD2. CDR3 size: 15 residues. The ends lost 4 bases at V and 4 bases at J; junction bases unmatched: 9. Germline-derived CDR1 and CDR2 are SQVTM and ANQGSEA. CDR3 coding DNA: TGCAGCGTTGTCGGGGGCGGGGGGGCCGCAGATACGCAGTATTTT. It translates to CSVVGGGGAADTQYF.

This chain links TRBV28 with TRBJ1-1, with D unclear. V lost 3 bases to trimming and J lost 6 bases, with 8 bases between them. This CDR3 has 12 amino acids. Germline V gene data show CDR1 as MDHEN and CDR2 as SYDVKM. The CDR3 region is CASSFRLAEAFF. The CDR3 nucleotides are TGTGCCAGCAGTTTCAGACTGGCTGAAGCTTTCTTT.

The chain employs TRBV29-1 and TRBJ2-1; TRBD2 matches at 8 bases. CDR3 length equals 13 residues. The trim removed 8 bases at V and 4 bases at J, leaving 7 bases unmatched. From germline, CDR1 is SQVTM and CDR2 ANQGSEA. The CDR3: CSLSGALYNEQFF. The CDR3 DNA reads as TGCAGCCTTAGCGGGGCACTTTACAATGAGCAGTTCTTC.

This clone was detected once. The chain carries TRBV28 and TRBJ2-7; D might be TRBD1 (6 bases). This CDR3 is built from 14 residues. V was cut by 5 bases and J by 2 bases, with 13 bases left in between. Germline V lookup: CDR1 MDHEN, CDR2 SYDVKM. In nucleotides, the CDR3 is TGTGCCAGCAGTCCAGGACAGAAGACCTACGAGCAGTACGTC. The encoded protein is CASSPGQKTYEQYV.

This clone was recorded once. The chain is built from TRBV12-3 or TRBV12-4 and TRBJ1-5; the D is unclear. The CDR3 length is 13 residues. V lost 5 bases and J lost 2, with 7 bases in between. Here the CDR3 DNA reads TGTGCCAGCAGTCAGTCAGGCAATCAGCCCCAGCATTTT. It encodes CASSQSGNQPQHF.

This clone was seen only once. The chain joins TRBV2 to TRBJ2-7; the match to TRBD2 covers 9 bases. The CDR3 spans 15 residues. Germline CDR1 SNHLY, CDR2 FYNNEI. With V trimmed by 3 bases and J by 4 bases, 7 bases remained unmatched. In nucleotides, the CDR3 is TGTGCCAGCAGTGATCCAGCGGGGGGAAGATACGAGCAGTACTTC. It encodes CASSDPAGGRYEQYF.

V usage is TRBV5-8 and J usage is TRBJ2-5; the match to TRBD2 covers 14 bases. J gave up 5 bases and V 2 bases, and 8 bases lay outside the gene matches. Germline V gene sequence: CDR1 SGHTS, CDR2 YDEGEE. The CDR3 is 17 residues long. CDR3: CASSFRGTSGGGETQYF. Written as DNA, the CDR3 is TGTGCCAGCAGCTTTCGTGGGACTAGCGGGGGTGGCGAGACCCAGTACTTC.

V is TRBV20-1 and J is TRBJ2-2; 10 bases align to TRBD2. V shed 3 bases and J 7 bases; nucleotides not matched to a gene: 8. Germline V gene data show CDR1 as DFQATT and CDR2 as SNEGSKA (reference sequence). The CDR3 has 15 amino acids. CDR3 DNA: TGCAGTGCTAGTAGTCTAGCGGGGGCGGGCGGGGAGCTGTTTTTT. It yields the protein CSASSLAGAGGELFF.

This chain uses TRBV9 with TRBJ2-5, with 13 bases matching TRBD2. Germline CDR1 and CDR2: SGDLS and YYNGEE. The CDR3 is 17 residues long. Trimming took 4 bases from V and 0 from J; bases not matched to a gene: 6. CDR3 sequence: CASSSGLAGLYQETQYF. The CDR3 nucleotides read TGTGCCAGCAGCTCGGGACTAGCGGGGTTGTACCAAGAGACCCAGTACTTC.

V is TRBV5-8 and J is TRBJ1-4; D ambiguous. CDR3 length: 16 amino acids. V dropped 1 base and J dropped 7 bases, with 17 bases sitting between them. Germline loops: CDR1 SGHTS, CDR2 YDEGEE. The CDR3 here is CASSLSSSPEGEKLFF. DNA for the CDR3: TGTGCCAGCAGCTTGAGCTCTTCGCCCGAGGGTGAAAAACTGTTTTTT.